This is a list of T cell receptor beta chains from one sample in a study of PD-L1 blockade in urothelial cancer. Clones were sequenced by immunoSEQ multiplex PCR, and TCRdb holds only the in-frame ones, with some missing. The sample contains tens of thousands of clones, around 74% of which appear only once. The sequenced sample was PBMCs, obtained around atezolizumab (anti-PD-L1) treatment. The receptors were gathered from a man aged 65 to 85 with urothelial cancer. CDR3s include the opening cysteine and the closing phenylalanine or tryptophan. Fields, in order: D gene, V gene, J gene, clone size, CDR3 DNA, CDR3 protein. A D gene is named only where the DNA matches it firmly. The size field is filled for only some rows; it gives once, few, many or a size class.

>NA|TRBV5-1|TRBJ2-2|NA
TGCGCCAGCAGGACTAGAGGAGGTCCCGGGGAGCTGTTTTTT
CASRTRGGPGELFF
>TRBD1|TRBV5-4|TRBJ1-1|NA
TGTGCCAGCAGCCAGAAGACAGGGCTCACTGAAGCTTTCTTT
CASSQKTGLTEAFF
>NA|TRBV28|TRBJ2-7|few
TGTGCCAGCAGACCCTCGGTCCGCGAGCAGTACTTC
CASRPSVREQYF
>NA|TRBV28|TRBJ2-7|NA
TGTGCCAGCAGTTTAGAGGATCAGGGTTCCATCTACGAGCAGTACTTC
CASSLEDQGSIYEQYF
>NA|TRBV9|TRBJ1-3|NA
TGTGCCAGCAGCGTAGATATTGGAGAGGGCTTCGGAAACACCATATATTTT
CASSVDIGEGFGNTIYF
>TRBD2|TRBV15|TRBJ2-1|NA
TGTGCCACCAGCAGAGGAGCGGGAGTAGGTGAGCAGTTCTTC
CATSRGAGVGEQFF
>NA|TRBV7-2|TRBJ2-1|NA
TGTGCCAGCAGCCCCAGCCGAGGTACGGGATTGAGTGAGCAGTTCTTC
CASSPSRGTGLSEQFF
>TRBD1|TRBV6-5|TRBJ2-7|NA
TGTGCCAGCAGTTACGCGATCGACAGGGCCTACGAGCAGTACTTC
CASSYAIDRAYEQYF
>NA|TRBV18|TRBJ2-1|few
TGTGCCAGCTCACCAGGGCTAGCGCCGTTCAATGAGCAGTTCTTC
CASSPGLAPFNEQFF
>TRBD2|TRBV5-4|TRBJ2-3|NA
TGTGCCAGCAGCTTGGGGATAACGGGACTAGCGATCACAGATACGCAGTATTTT
CASSLGITGLAITDTQYF
>TRBD1|TRBV28|TRBJ1-5|NA
TGTGCCAGCAGTCCCCCGGACAGGGAGGGTGGGCAGCCCCAGCATTTT
CASSPPDREGGQPQHF